The 23 T cell receptor beta chains listed next were all sequenced from one sample in a study of blood T cells in healthy people across ages. Combining a sample-barcoded 5' primer with a J-beta primer mix, a second PCR ran for roughly 6 to 11 cycles. TCRdb ran MiXCR on the 5' RACE reads and lists one entry per CDR3 protein. The sample carries 450,000 to 700,000 distinct CDR3 sequences, about 26% recorded once. Specimen: blood. These receptors originate from a woman in her sixties or seventies in good health.

This clonotype showed up just a few times. The chain has TRBV7-9 and TRBJ1-1; 12 bases are a match to TRBD1. This CDR3 is 17 amino acids long. Germline CDR1 SEHNR, CDR2 FQNEAQ (reference sequence). The J segment lost 1 base and the V segment lost 5 bases, leaving 8 bases of the junction unmatched. DNA for the CDR3: TGTGCCAGCAGCACCGGGACAGGGGGCGCGGGGAACACTGAAGCTTTCTTT. Translating it yields CASSTGTGGAGNTEAFF. The full variable domain, rest sourced from reference TRBV7-9 and TRBJ1-1, is DTGVSQNPRHKITKRGQNVTFRCDPISEHNRLYWYRQTLGQGPEFLTYFQNEAQLEKSRLLSDRFSAERPKGSFSTLEIQRTEQGDSAMYLCASSTGTGGAGNTEAFFGQGTRLTVV.

The J gene is TRBJ2-7, the V gene TRBV5-1; D may be TRBD1 (6 bases). CDR1 and CDR2 from the germline V gene are SGHRS and YFSETQ. CDR3 length equals 15 residues. Trimming stripped 0 bases from V and 5 bases from J, with 15 bases between. In DNA, the CDR3 is TGCGCCAGCAGCTTGGTGGCGCAGGGGATCGACGAGCAGTACTTC. Its translation: CASSLVAQGIDEQYF.

The table lists this clonotype with a few counts. This chain connects TRBV3-1 to TRBJ1-1, with 7 bases lining up with TRBD1. Trimming cost V 0 bases and J 2 bases; bases outside gene matches: 9. The CDR3 is 17 residues long. Germline values: CDR1 LGHDT, CDR2 YNNKEL (reference sequence). The CDR3 here is CASSQERGTGANTEAFF. The CDR3 nucleotides read TGTGCCAGCAGCCAAGAGCGAGGAACAGGGGCAAACACTGAAGCTTTCTTT.

The chain has TRBV15 and TRBJ2-5, with D perhaps matching TRBD2 (5 bases). Germline V gene data show CDR1 as LNHNV and CDR2 as YYDKDF (reference sequence). V lost 0 bases and J 2 bases, leaving 13 bases between the germline ends. There are 16 residues in the CDR3. In DNA form, the CDR3 reads TGTGCCACCAGCAGAGATCCGGGGTCTTTACAAGAGACCCAGTACTTC. Translation: CATSRDPGSLQETQYF.

The chain employs TRBV6-1 and TRBJ2-5; no definite D call. Gene TRBJ2-7 matches the end of the DNA better, so the J call may be wrong. Germline V gene data show CDR1 as MNHNS and CDR2 as SASEGT. This CDR3 contains 12 residues. CDR3 sequence: CASSRVMDEQYF. CDR3 DNA sequence: TGTGCCAGCAGTAGAGTGATGGACGAGCAGTACTTC.

The genes are TRBV6-2 or TRBV6-3 and TRBJ2-5; 8 bases line up with TRBD1. The junction had 6 bases not matched to a gene; V was cut back by 4 bases and J by 2 bases. Germline V lookup: CDR1 MNHEY, CDR2 SVGEGT. The CDR3 runs 15 residues. The CDR3 protein is CASSLLGQVQETQYF. In DNA, the CDR3 is TGTGCCAGCAGTTTATTGGGACAGGTACAAGAGACCCAGTACTTC.

This clonotype was seen more than once but under ten times. V usage is TRBV3-1 and J usage is TRBJ1-1, with D hard to call. V was shortened by 4 bases and J by 3 bases, with 3 bases between the two germline ends. The CDR3 has 11 amino acids. The germline V gene has CDR1 LGHDT and CDR2 YNNKEL (reference sequence). DNA of the CDR3: TGTGCCAGCAGCCGCTACACTGAAGCTTTCTTT. It is translated as CASSRYTEAFF.

J is TRBJ1-1 and V is TRBV7-2; the D gene is possibly TRBD1 (5 bases). Trimming removed 1 base at V and 5 bases at J, with 14 bases between. CDR3 length: 15 amino acids. Germline CDR1 is SGHTA and CDR2 is FQGNSA. The CDR3 DNA sequence: TGTGCCAGCAGCTTAGTGGCGGGGGTAGGAACTGAAGCTTTCTTT. The encoded protein is CASSLVAGVGTEAFF.

Only a few counts were recorded for this clonotype. The chain carries TRBV3-1 and TRBJ1-6; D is ambiguous. V shed 3 bases and J shed 4 bases, with 10 bases lying between them. Germline values: CDR1 LGHDT, CDR2 YNNKEL (reference sequence). The CDR3 length is 15 residues. The CDR3 spells CASSQLGPYNSPLHF. The CDR3 region has the DNA TGTGCCAGCAGCCAGCTCGGACCATATAATTCACCCCTCCACTTT. The full variable domain, in which reference TRBV3-1 and TRBJ1-6 provide the parts outside the CDR3, is DTAVSQTPKYLVTQMGNDKSIKCEQNLGHDTMYWYKQDSKKFLKIMFSYNNKELIINETVPNRFSPKSPDKAHLNLHINSLELGDSAVYFCASSQLGPYNSPLHFGNGTRLTVT.

This clonotype was counted between two and nine times. The genes are TRBV9 and TRBJ1-1; 7 bases line up with TRBD1. Germline CDR1 reads SGDLS; CDR2 reads YYNGEE. J lost 7 bases, V lost 3 bases, and 12 bases had no gene match. The CDR3 is made up of 15 amino acids. The CDR3 protein is CASSGQTGRWNEAFF. The CDR3, as DNA: TGTGCCAGCAGCGGACAGACAGGGCGGTGGAATGAAGCTTTCTTT.

This chain links TRBV3-1 with TRBJ2-5; possibly TRBD2 for D (5 bases). The end of the DNA fits TRBJ2-1 better, so the J call may be wrong. The CDR3 is 16 amino acids. Germline CDR1 and CDR2: LGHDT and YNNKEL (reference sequence). CDR3 DNA sequence: TGTGCCAGCAGCTATGGAGGCCCTCAAACGGGAAATGAGCAGTTCTTC. Residues: CASSYGGPQTGNEQFF.

There are a few counts of this clonotype. This sequence joins TRBV12-3 or TRBV12-4 and TRBJ2-7, with 9 bases fitting TRBD1. This CDR3 has 15 amino acids. Losses at the gene ends were 1 base for V and 5 bases for J; bases not matched to a gene: 6. The chain's CDR3 is CASSLGQGDINEQYF. The CDR3 coding sequence is TGTGCCAGCAGTTTAGGACAGGGGGACATCAACGAGCAGTACTTC.

The rearrangement joins TRBV7-2 to TRBJ1-1; D is undetermined. In germline, CDR1 is SGHTA, CDR2 FQGNSA. The germline V and J ends were trimmed by 5 bases and 10 bases, with 17 bases remaining between them. CDR3 length equals 13 residues. The CDR3 here is CASSLLPARRAFF. In DNA, the CDR3 is TGTGCCAGCAGCCTTCTGCCGGCCAGGAGAGCTTTCTTT.

The gene calls are TRBV24-1 and TRBJ2-1, with D possibly being TRBD1 (5 bases). Germline assignment: CDR1 KGHDR and CDR2 SFDVKD. This CDR3 spans 19 amino acids. Deletions cut 2 bases from V and 3 bases from J, with 22 bases between. CDR3 nucleotide sequence: TGTGCCACCAGTGATTCTGGGGTTCCGCTTGGGGCAAACTACAATGAGCAGTTCTTC. Translating it yields CATSDSGVPLGANYNEQFF.

The chain employs TRBV18 and TRBJ1-3; D is undetermined. Per the germline V gene, CDR1 is KGHSH and CDR2 is LQKENI. The CDR3 runs to 16 residues. V was clipped by 1 base and J by 0 bases, with 10 bases between them. The CDR3 protein is CASSPRTVVSGNTIYF. In nucleotides, the CDR3 is TGTGCCAGCTCACCACGGACGGTAGTCTCTGGAAACACCATATATTTT.

This sequence joins TRBV5-1 and TRBJ2-3, with D unclear. Germline V gene sequence: CDR1 SGHRS, CDR2 YFSETQ. The length of the CDR3 is 15 residues. Deletions cut 1 base from V and 3 bases from J, with 12 bases between. The CDR3 protein is CASSLYDFETDTQYF. In DNA form, the CDR3 reads TGCGCCAGCAGCTTGTATGACTTTGAAACAGATACGCAGTATTTT. The variable domain in full, with the rest retrieved from reference TRBV5-1 and TRBJ2-3, is KAGVTQTPRYLIKTRGQQVTLSCSPISGHRSVSWYQQTPGQGLQFLFEYFSETQRNKGNFPGRFSGRQFSNSRSEMNVSTLELGDSALYLCASSLYDFETDTQYFGPGTRLTVL.

This clonotype was detected once. This chain joins TRBV20-1 and TRBJ2-7; weak D call: TRBD2 (5 bases). Per the germline V gene, CDR1 is DFQATT and CDR2 is SNEGSKA (reference sequence). V was clipped by 0 bases and J by 6 bases, with 15 bases between them. This CDR3 has 14 amino acids. The CDR3 spells CSAREGGPGLEQYF. In DNA form, the CDR3 reads TGCAGTGCTAGAGAAGGAGGTCCCGGGCTCGAGCAGTACTTC.

This chain uses TRBV29-1 with TRBJ1-1, with D hard to call. This CDR3 is built from 13 residues. CDR1 is SQVTM and CDR2 is ANQGSEA in the germline V gene. Trimming left V 4 bases short and J 4 bases short, with 13 bases between. The CDR3 DNA reads TGCAGCGTTGCCGAAGGCGTGGGCACTGAAGCTTTCTTT. Amino acid sequence: CSVAEGVGTEAFF.

The V and J genes are TRBV10-3 and TRBJ1-1; a possible D gene is TRBD1 (5 bases). CDR1 is ENHRY and CDR2 is SYGVKD in the germline V gene. CDR3 length: 14 amino acids. V dropped 3 bases and J dropped 6 bases, with 14 bases sitting between them. CDR3 DNA: TGTGCCATCAGTGACCCCGGGACGGACCCTGAAGCTTTCTTT. This sequence encodes CAISDPGTDPEAFF.

This clonotype was seen a handful of times. The V gene is TRBV7-8, the J gene TRBJ2-5; D may be TRBD1 or TRBD2 (5 bases each). This CDR3 has 14 residues. Germline CDR1 reads SGHVS; CDR2 reads FQNEAQ. The ends were cut back, 3 bases at V and 9 bases at J, with 17 bases in the middle. CDR3 coding DNA: TGTGCCAGCAGCTTCGGGACGGCGAAGGAGGCCCAGTACTTC. Translating gives CASSFGTAKEAQYF. Together with reference TRBV7-8 and TRBJ2-5, the CDR3 gives the full variable domain: GAGVSQSPRYKVAKRGQDVALRCDPISGHVSLFWYQQALGQGPEFLTYFQNEAQLDKSGLPSDRFFAERPEGSVSTLKIQRTQQEDSAVYLCASSFGTAKEAQYFGPGTRLLVL.

This sequence joins TRBV5-1 and TRBJ1-2, with 7 bases aligning to TRBD1. Germline V gives CDR1 SGHRS, CDR2 YFSETQ. V shed 2 bases and J 4 bases; nucleotides not matched to a gene: 5. This CDR3 has 14 amino acids. Here the CDR3 reads CASSFYRGGYGYTF. CDR3 DNA sequence: TGCGCCAGCAGCTTCTACAGGGGTGGCTATGGCTACACCTTC.

This clonotype appeared a few times. The V call is TRBV20-1, the J call TRBJ1-5; D possibly corresponds to TRBD1 (6 bases). V was shortened by 4 bases and J by 0 bases, with 7 bases between the two germline ends. The germline gives CDR1 DFQATT, CDR2 SNEGSKA (reference sequence). This CDR3 contains 13 residues. In nucleotides, the CDR3 is TGCAGTGCTACGGACAGTAGCAATCAGCCCCAGCATTTT. Translation gives CSATDSSNQPQHF.

The chain is built from TRBV6-1 and TRBJ1-2; no reliable D call. V dropped 7 bases and J dropped 4 bases, with 10 bases sitting between them. CDR3 size: 12 residues. Germline V gene lookup returns CDR1 MNHNS and CDR2 SASEGT. CDR3 residues: CASIGDFYGYTF. CDR3 sequence (DNA): TGTGCCAGCATAGGTGACTTCTATGGCTACACCTTC.